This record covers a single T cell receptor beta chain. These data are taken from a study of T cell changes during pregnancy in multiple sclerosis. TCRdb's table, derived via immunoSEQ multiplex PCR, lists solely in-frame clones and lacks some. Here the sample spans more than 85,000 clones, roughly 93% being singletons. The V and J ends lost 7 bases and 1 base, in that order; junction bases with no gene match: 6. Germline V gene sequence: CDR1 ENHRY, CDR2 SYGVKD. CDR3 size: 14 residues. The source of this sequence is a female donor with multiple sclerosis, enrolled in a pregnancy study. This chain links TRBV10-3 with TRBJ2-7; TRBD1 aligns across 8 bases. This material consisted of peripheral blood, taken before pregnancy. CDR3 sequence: CAINERTGSYEQYF. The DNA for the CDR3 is TGTGCCATCAATGAACGGACAGGGTCCTACGAGCAGTACTTC.